The text below deals with one T cell receptor beta chain. This clonotype turned up a few times. No antigen is known for it. No per-base quality is available; no much larger clone lies one base away. The library was made by PCR. Sequencing relied on an Illumina iSeq 100. As for the authors' bioinformatics: Non-productive sequences were filtered out, and CDR3s that did not start with C, did not end with F or W, or were shorter than 7 amino acids were discarded. Similarity between CDR3 sequences was evaluated in R version 3.6.1 using Levenshtein distances (stringdist) and unrooted phylogenetic trees (ape). TCRdb took the public reads, trimmed them with fastp at Q25, ran MiXCR for clone calling and kept in-frame beta chains. Each record represents a unique CDR3 protein, reported with the most common genes and DNA among its rows. For this entry, the V and J calls and clone size follow TCRdb and not the study's own pipeline. Counted in this sample were about 28,000 distinct CDR3 sequences; 50% of them appeared once. The ten largest clones take up around 5.9% of the sample.

The sample comes from a study of vaccination and CD4 T cells after COVID-19 (dated by TCRdb to 2022 to 2024). Study-level background: Convalescent patients had a positive SARS-CoV-2 result on nasal swab PCR, and of these patients, nine had mild disease and one had severe disease. Post-COVID blood samples were collected from convalescent patients a median of roughly 100 days after diagnosis, with a range of roughly 35 to 180 days. In 10 COVID-19 convalescent patients and a few infection-naive healthy vaccine recipients, researchers compared the spike-specific CD4+ TCR repertoire from before mRNA vaccination with the repertoire from after. The convalescent cohort included six males and four females, with two Hispanic individuals, seven Caucasians, two Asians and one multiracial person. For a few convalescent patients, samples were collected at an early post-vaccination timepoint (day 14) as well as at a late post-vaccination timepoint (days 161 to 241). The time from the second vaccine dose to post-vaccine blood sampling had a median of 72 days and ranged from about 12 to 241 days. Each participant got two doses of either the Pfizer-BioNTech BNT162b2 vaccine (n=8) or the Moderna mRNA-1273 vaccine (n=2).

The germline ends are 20 bases apart after V is trimmed by 11 bases and J by 6 bases. CDR1 and CDR2, per the germline V gene, are MNHNS and SASEGT. Taken from cysteine to phenylalanine, the CDR3 has 13 residues. CDR3 DNA is the only sequence kept; it has 39 bases, read in frame from the first base. Beyond this particular receptor, the publication reports: The median count of SARS-CoV-2-reactive clonotypes went up from 20 to 25 after infection to 38 after vaccination, although the change was not significant. Of the vaccine-specific clones in convalescent patients, 304 of 307, or nearly all, reacted only to SARS-CoV-2 spike and did not cross-react with common cold coronaviruses. In convalescent patients, a median about 90% of post-vaccine SARS-CoV-2-reactive clones were detected only after vaccination, and vaccine-specific priming was suggested by this finding. Relatively few convalescent patients were included in the study, and early timepoints after natural infection were not analyzed.

The sample's time point label, decoded: late sampling 161 to 241 days after vaccination in a few convalescent patients. The convalescent patients' positive SARS-CoV-2 PCR tests fell between March and December 2020, which was before the Alpha, Beta and Delta variants emerged in the United States. PBMCs were separated from whole blood using Ficoll-Paque Plus gradient centrifugation and then either used fresh or cryopreserved at -140C. This material consisted of CD4+ T cells from blood, taken about 7 months after SARS-CoV-2 vaccination. The V and J segments used are TRBV6-1 and TRBJ2-7; no D gene can be assigned with confidence. This sequence was found in a human donor who had recovered from COVID-19. The CDR3 region: CASAAPPLGEQYF. The sequenced DNA: TGTGCCTCGGCGGCACCCCCGTTGGGCGAGCAGTACTTC.